A selection of T cell receptor beta chains follows, all from one sample in a study of shared clonotypes between healthy human individuals. Assay used: immunoSEQ multiplex PCR; TCRdb lists only in-frame clones, some missing. In the table there are around 2.1 million clones, approximately 96% of which are singletons. Sequencing input: naive CD4+ T cells sorted from blood. The receptors derive from a man younger than 35 in good health. CDR3s include the opening cysteine and the closing phenylalanine or tryptophan. The order of the fields is CDR3 protein, CDR3 DNA, V gene, clone size, J gene, D gene. D genes are given only for firm matches. Clone size appears in some rows only: once, few, many, or a class for an expanded clone.

CASSPESISGANVLTF | TGCGCCAGCAGCCCAGAGTCGATCTCTGGGGCCAACGTCCTGACTTTC | TRBV4-3 | NA | TRBJ2-6 | NA
CASSQTSGRARTGELFF | TGCGCCAGCAGCCAGACTAGCGGGAGGGCCCGCACCGGGGAGCTGTTTTTT | TRBV10-2 | NA | TRBJ2-2 | TRBD2
CASSVRVLPYEQYF | TGTGCCAGCAGTGTCCGGGTTCTACCCTACGAGCAGTACTTC | TRBV6-1 | NA | TRBJ2-7 | NA
CASSLSKGVGQETQYF | TGTGCCAGCAGTTTATCGAAAGGAGTGGGCCAAGAGACCCAGTACTTC | TRBV27 | NA | TRBJ2-5 | NA
CASRELFSGNTIYF | TGTGCCAGTAGGGAGTTGTTCTCTGGAAACACCATATATTTT | TRBV19 | NA | TRBJ1-3 | NA
CSVDRGANEQFF | TGCAGCGTTGATAGAGGGGCCAATGAGCAGTTCTTC | TRBV29-1 | NA | TRBJ2-1 | NA
CASSPWGSTREQFF | TGTGCCAGCAGTCCCTGGGGGTCCACCCGGGAGCAGTTCTTC | TRBV27 | NA | TRBJ2-1 | NA
CAIADRLNTEAFF | TGTGCCATTGCGGACAGACTGAACACTGAAGCTTTCTTT | TRBV10-3 | NA | TRBJ1-1 | NA
CASSAGTGVTNVLTF | TGTGCCAGCAGTGCCGGGACAGGTGTTACCAACGTCCTGACTTTC | TRBV6-1 | NA | TRBJ2-6 | TRBD1
CASSLDWGGGNTIYF | TGTGCCAGCAGCTTAGATTGGGGTGGTGGAAACACCATATATTTT | TRBV7-2 | NA | TRBJ1-3 | NA
CASSSFGPTNEKLFF | TGCGCCAGCAGCAGCTTCGGCCCAACTAATGAAAAACTGTTTTTT | TRBV5-1 | NA | TRBJ1-4 | NA
CASSQEIVYEQYF | TGCGCCAGCAGCCAAGAGATCGTTTACGAGCAGTACTTC | TRBV4-1 | NA | TRBJ2-7 | NA
CASSYSGQGNYGYTF | TGTGCCAGCAGTTATTCGGGACAGGGGAACTATGGCTACACCTTC | TRBV6-5 | NA | TRBJ1-2 | TRBD1
CASSERGGYTF | TGTGCCAGCAGTGAAAGGGGCGGCTACACCTTC | TRBV6-1 | once | TRBJ1-2 | NA
CASSPGANTEAFF | TGTGCCAGCTCACCGGGGGCCAACACTGAAGCTTTCTTT | TRBV18 | NA | TRBJ1-1 | NA
CASMLLGWGSTDTQYF | TGTGCCAGCATGCTACTAGGATGGGGGAGCACAGATACGCAGTATTTT | TRBV27 | NA | TRBJ2-3 | NA
CASSFQRNSYEQYF | TGTGCCAGCAGCTTCCAGCGGAACTCCTACGAGCAGTACTTC | TRBV11-2 | once | TRBJ2-7 | NA
CASSPSNSYNSPLHF | TGTGCCAGCTCGCCTTCTAACTCCTATAATTCACCCCTCCACTTT | TRBV11-2 | NA | TRBJ1-6 | NA
CASSEVDLASNEQFF | TGTGCCAGCAGTGAAGTGGACTTAGCCAGCAATGAGCAGTTCTTC | TRBV2 | NA | TRBJ2-1 | NA
CASSEIGYNQPQHF | TGTGCCAGCAGTGAAATTGGTTACAATCAGCCCCAGCATTTT | TRBV2 | NA | TRBJ1-5 | NA
CASSSWTSGTYEQYF | TGTGCCAGCAGCTCCTGGACTAGCGGGACATACGAGCAGTACTTC | TRBV7-2 | NA | TRBJ2-7 | TRBD2
CASSPRQVIPYEQYF | TGTGCCAGTAGTCCCCGACAGGTCATACCCTACGAGCAGTACTTC | TRBV19 | NA | TRBJ2-7 | NA
CAWRRLAQETQYF | TGTGCCTGGAGACGACTAGCCCAAGAGACCCAGTACTTC | TRBV30 | NA | TRBJ2-5 | TRBD2
CASSFGDMSSYEQYF | TGTGCCAGCAGCTTTGGGGACATGTCCTCCTACGAGCAGTACTTC | TRBV7-9 | NA | TRBJ2-7 | NA
CASSEAGRGFGYTF | TGTGCCAGCAGTGAAGCTGGCAGGGGATTTGGCTACACCTTC | TRBV6-1 | NA | TRBJ1-2 | NA
CASSAPALASRNEQFF | TGTGCCAGCAGCGCCCCCGCCTTAGCGTCTCGGAATGAGCAGTTCTTC | TRBV7-9 | NA | TRBJ2-1 | NA
CAWSEPSYEQYF | TGTGCCTGGAGTGAACCGTCCTACGAGCAGTACTTC | TRBV30 | NA | TRBJ2-7 | NA
CASRVANYGYTF | TGTGCCAGTAGAGTAGCTAACTATGGCTACACCTTC | TRBV19 | few | TRBJ1-2 | NA
CASSPGGTGYGYTF | TGTGCCAGCTCACCAGGTGGGACGGGCTATGGCTACACCTTC | TRBV18 | NA | TRBJ1-2 | NA
CASSQDPGGTYNEQFF | TGCGCCAGCAGCCAAGATCCAGGGGGCACCTACAATGAGCAGTTCTTC | TRBV4-1 | NA | TRBJ2-1 | TRBD1
CAWSVRRDRGHEQYF | TGTGCCTGGAGTGTACGGAGGGACAGGGGCCACGAGCAGTACTTC | TRBV30 | NA | TRBJ2-7 | TRBD1
CASSRTSTPYNEQFF | TGCGCCAGCAGCAGGACTAGCACCCCCTACAATGAGCAGTTCTTC | TRBV4-1 | NA | TRBJ2-1 | TRBD2
CASSRGQGGENSPLHF | TGTGCCAGCAGTAGGGGACAGGGAGGTGAGAATTCACCCCTCCACTTT | TRBV7-6 | NA | TRBJ1-6 | TRBD1
CASSEQSGNTEAFF | TGTGCCAGCAGTGAACAGAGCGGCAACACTGAAGCTTTCTTT | TRBV6-1 | NA | TRBJ1-1 | NA
CASSVTGENSPLHF | TGTGCCAGCAGCGTAACAGGGGAAAATTCACCCCTCCACTTT | TRBV9 | NA | TRBJ1-6 | TRBD1
CASSSGGLYNSPLHF | TGTGCCAGCAGTTCAGGGGGGCTCTATAATTCACCCCTCCACTTT | TRBV27 | once | TRBJ1-6 | TRBD1
CASTQGVGFSGNTIYF | TGTGCCAGCACTCAAGGGGTGGGATTCTCTGGAAACACCATATATTTT | TRBV7-2 | NA | TRBJ1-3 | NA
CASSLGTYNQPQHF | TGTGCCAGCAGTTTGGGGACATACAATCAGCCCCAGCATTTT | TRBV27 | NA | TRBJ1-5 | NA
CASTQGGRAYEQYF | TGTGCCAGCACCCAGGGAGGTAGGGCCTACGAGCAGTACTTC | TRBV28 | NA | TRBJ2-7 | NA
CASSYSGGRGYTF | TGTGCCAGCAGTTACTCTGGGGGCCGGGGCTACACCTTC | TRBV6-5 | NA | TRBJ1-2 | NA
CASGGLVQPQHF | TGTGCCAGCGGGGGTCTGGTACAGCCCCAGCATTTT | TRBV28 | NA | TRBJ1-5 | NA
CAWSVFGAGEQFF | TGTGCCTGGAGTGTATTTGGGGCCGGGGAGCAGTTCTTC | TRBV30 | NA | TRBJ2-1 | NA
CASREPGNTGELFF | TGCGCCAGCAGGGAGCCGGGGAACACCGGGGAGCTGTTTTTT | TRBV5-1 | NA | TRBJ2-2 | NA
CASSGPGLAGATYEQYF | TGTGCCAGCAGTGGACCGGGACTAGCGGGAGCCACCTACGAGCAGTACTTC | TRBV28 | NA | TRBJ2-7 | TRBD2
CASSTAGRNTDTQYF | TGTGCCAGCAGTACGGCAGGGAGAAACACAGATACGCAGTATTTT | TRBV11-2 | once | TRBJ2-3 | NA
CASSLTSGQAQYF | TGTGCCAGCAGCCTTACTAGCGGTCAGGCGCAGTACTTC | TRBV5-6 | once | TRBJ2-5 | TRBD2
CASSPVSTGGVEKLFF | TGTGCCAGCTCACCTGTTTCGACAGGGGGCGTTGAAAAACTGTTTTTT | TRBV18 | NA | TRBJ1-4 | TRBD1
CASSPVGGLGYEQYF | TGTGCCAGCAGCCCTGTTGGCGGACTGGGGTACGAGCAGTACTTC | TRBV7-6 | once | TRBJ2-7 | NA
CASSYSRGAPGNEQFF | TGTGCCAGCAGTTACTCTCGCGGGGCTCCCGGGAATGAGCAGTTCTTC | TRBV6-5 | NA | TRBJ2-1 | NA
CASSQYPETIYEQYF | TGCGCCAGCAGCCAATATCCGGAAACCATCTACGAGCAGTACTTC | TRBV4-1 | NA | TRBJ2-7 | NA
CASSLTTGDYGYTF | TGTGCCAGCAGCCTTACTACAGGGGACTATGGCTACACCTTC | TRBV14 | few | TRBJ1-2 | TRBD1
CASRDGGQIMNTEAFF | TGCGCCAGCAGGGATGGCGGACAGATAATGAACACTGAAGCTTTCTTT | TRBV10-2 | NA | TRBJ1-1 | NA
CATSMQRIAHF | TGTGCCACCAGCATGCAAAGGATCGCCCACTTT | TRBV15 | NA | TRBJ1-6 | NA
CSAGLAGGHEQFF | TGCAGCGCTGGACTAGCGGGAGGGCATGAGCAGTTCTTC | TRBV29-1 | NA | TRBJ2-1 | TRBD2
CASSDGPEGLYEQYF | TGTGCCAGCAGCGATGGGCCGGAAGGATTATACGAGCAGTACTTC | TRBV2 | NA | TRBJ2-7 | NA
CASSEWGSSPLHF | TGCGCCAGCAGTGAGTGGGGGTCTTCACCCCTCCACTTT | TRBV10-2 | NA | TRBJ1-6 | NA
CASSVLRGGHNEQFF | TGTGCCAGCAGCGTCCTTCGCGGGGGCCACAATGAGCAGTTCTTC | TRBV5-6 | once | TRBJ2-1 | NA
CASSEGTGVNEKLFF | TGTGCCAGCAGTGAAGGGACAGGAGTTAATGAAAAACTGTTTTTT | TRBV6-1 | NA | TRBJ1-4 | TRBD1
CASSLRDSWNSPLHF | TGTGCCAGCAGCTTACGGGATTCGTGGAATTCACCCCTCCACTTT | TRBV7-9 | NA | TRBJ1-6 | NA